This T cell receptor beta chain was sequenced during a study of blood T cell repertoires in COVID-19. Germline V gene data show CDR1 as SGDLS and CDR2 as YYNGEE. This CDR3 has 16 amino acids. Trimming at V came to 4 bases and at J to 6 bases, leaving 11 bases not matched to a gene. The table came from immunoSEQ multiplex PCR; TCRdb's copy has only in-frame clones and leaves some out. The top ten hold around 0.88% of the sample, which has 190,000 or so clones, about 86% seen once. This receptor was identified in a woman under 30 who had recovered from COVID-19. The sequenced sample consisted of peripheral blood. The J gene is TRBJ2-2, the V gene TRBV9; 8 bases match TRBD1. The CDR3 region is CASSTRQGLFSGELFF. Here the CDR3 DNA reads TGTGCCAGCAGCACACGACAGGGGTTGTTCTCCGGGGAGCTGTTTTTT. Full variable domain (outside the CDR3, taken from reference TRBV9 and TRBJ2-2): DSGVTQTPKHLITATGQRVTLRCSPRSGDLSVYWYQQSLDQGLQFLIQYYNGEERAKGNILERFSAQQFPDLHSELNLSSLELGDSALYFCASSTRQGLFSGELFFGEGSRLTVL.